The next 3 T cell receptor beta chains were all read from a single sample in a study of tumor-infiltrating lymphocytes in localized non-small cell lung cancer. Clones were sequenced by immunoSEQ multiplex PCR, and TCRdb holds only the in-frame ones, with some missing. The sample lists about 23,000 clones, over 60% seen once, with approximately 6.3% in the top ten. The specimen sequenced was lung tumor tissue. The receptors were sampled from a human donor with non-small cell lung cancer.

The chain employs TRBV4-1 and TRBJ1-2; possibly TRBD1 for D (5 bases). This CDR3 spans 18 amino acids. Trimming took off 0 bases at V and 3 bases at J, with 20 bases between the two ends. In germline, CDR1 is MGHRA, CDR2 YSYEKL. CDR3 DNA: TGCGCCAGCAGCCAAGACTCCTGGGGGATGGGAATGGACTATGGCTACACCTTC. Its protein is CASSQDSWGMGMDYGYTF.

V is TRBV6-4 and J is TRBJ2-7; TRBD2 aligns across 9 bases. Germline V CDR1 and CDR2: MRHNA, SNTAGT. This CDR3 contains 18 residues. Trimming removed 0 bases from V and 5 bases from J; junction bases left unmatched: 14. Here the CDR3 DNA reads TGTGCCAGCAGTGACTCGATAGCGGGGGAGCCCAAGCCAAACGAGCAGTACTTC. As protein: CASSDSIAGEPKPNEQYF.

V usage is TRBV5-1 and J usage is TRBJ1-3; 7 positions match TRBD1. Germline V gene lookup returns CDR1 SGHRS and CDR2 YFSETQ. This CDR3 is built from 16 residues. Unmatched junction bases numbered 6, after V lost 3 bases and J lost 0 bases. CDR3 amino acids: CASSSTGTLSGNTIYF. DNA for the CDR3: TGCGCCAGCAGCTCGACAGGGACACTCTCTGGAAACACCATATATTTT.